This T cell receptor beta chain was captured in a study of Ad26.COV2.S vaccination and SARS-CoV-2 variants. At the level of the study: Intramuscular Ad26.COV2.S at 5x10^10 or 1x10^11 viral particles.

Study-wide findings and caveats: The TCR-based breadth and depth measures might underestimate overall T cell responses. Measurement of non-spike TCR breadth gave similar results in vaccine and placebo recipients.

The table came from immunoSEQ multiplex PCR; TCRdb's copy has only in-frame clones and leaves some out. The sample includes about 350,000 clones, approximately 86% seen only once; the top ten take over 8.5%. Treatment reported: some 20 received Ad26.COV2.S at low or high dose, single or two shots; about five received placebo; per-sample allocation not given. Sampling took place 63 days after the first vaccine or placebo injection. A Boston donor was an adult aged 18-55 years. As regards this clone: Its specificity is unknown.

The sample here was peripheral blood, taken in a trial of Ad26.COV2.S vaccine versus placebo. This sequence originates from a person between 18 and 65 years old who received the Ad26.COV2.S COVID-19 vaccine or a placebo.

CDR3 loop: CASSKTGGVPHEQYF. Here the CDR3 DNA reads TGTGCCAGCAGCAAGACAGGGGGAGTTCCCCACGAGCAGTACTTC. The rearrangement joins TRBV28 to TRBJ2-7; 9 bases line up with TRBD1. Germline lookup yields CDR1 MDHEN and CDR2 SYDVKM. The trim removed 6 bases at V and 5 bases at J, leaving 11 bases unmatched. This CDR3 has 15 residues.